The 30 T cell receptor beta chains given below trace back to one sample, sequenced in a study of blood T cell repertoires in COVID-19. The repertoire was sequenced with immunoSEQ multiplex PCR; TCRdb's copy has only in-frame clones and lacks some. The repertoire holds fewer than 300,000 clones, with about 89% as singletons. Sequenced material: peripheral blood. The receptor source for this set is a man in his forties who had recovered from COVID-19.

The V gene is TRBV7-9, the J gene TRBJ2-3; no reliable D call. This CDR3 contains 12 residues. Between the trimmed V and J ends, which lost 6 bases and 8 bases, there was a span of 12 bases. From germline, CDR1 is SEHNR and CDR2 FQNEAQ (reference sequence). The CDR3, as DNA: TGTGCCAGCAGTTCTCTAGGTGGTACGCAGTATTTT. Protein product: CASSSLGGTQYF.

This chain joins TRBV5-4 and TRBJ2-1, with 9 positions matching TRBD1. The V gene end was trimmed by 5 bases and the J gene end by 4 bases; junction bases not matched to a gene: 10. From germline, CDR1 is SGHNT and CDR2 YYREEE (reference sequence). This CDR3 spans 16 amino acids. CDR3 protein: CASSRSGTGLYNEQFF. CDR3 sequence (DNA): TGTGCCAGCAGTCGATCCGGGACAGGGCTATACAATGAGCAGTTCTTC.

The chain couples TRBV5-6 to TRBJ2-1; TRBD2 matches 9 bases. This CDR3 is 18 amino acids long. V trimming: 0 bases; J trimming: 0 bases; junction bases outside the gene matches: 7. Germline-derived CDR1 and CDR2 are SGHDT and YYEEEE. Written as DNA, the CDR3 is TGTGCCAGCAGCTTGGGTTTTAGCGGGGGCAGCTCCTACAATGAGCAGTTCTTC. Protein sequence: CASSLGFSGGSSYNEQFF.

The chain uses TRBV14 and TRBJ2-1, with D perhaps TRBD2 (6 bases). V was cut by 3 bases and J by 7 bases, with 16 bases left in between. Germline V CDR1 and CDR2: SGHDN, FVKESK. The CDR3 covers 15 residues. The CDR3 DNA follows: TGTGCCAGCAGCCATCCGAGGCGGGGACGAAATGAGCAGTTCTTC. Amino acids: CASSHPRRGRNEQFF.

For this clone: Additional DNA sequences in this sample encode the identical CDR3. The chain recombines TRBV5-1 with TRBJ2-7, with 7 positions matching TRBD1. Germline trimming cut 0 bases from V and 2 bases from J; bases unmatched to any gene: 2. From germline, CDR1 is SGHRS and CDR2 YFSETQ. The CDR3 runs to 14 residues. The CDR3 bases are TGCGCCAGCAGCTTGGGACAGGGCCCCTACGAGCAGTACTTC. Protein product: CASSLGQGPYEQYF.

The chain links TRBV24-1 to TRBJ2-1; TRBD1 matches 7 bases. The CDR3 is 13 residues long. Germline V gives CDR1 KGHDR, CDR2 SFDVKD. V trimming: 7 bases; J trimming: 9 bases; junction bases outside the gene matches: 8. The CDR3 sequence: CATRDQGEGEQFF. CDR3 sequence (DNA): TGTGCCACCAGAGATCAGGGGGAAGGTGAGCAGTTCTTC.

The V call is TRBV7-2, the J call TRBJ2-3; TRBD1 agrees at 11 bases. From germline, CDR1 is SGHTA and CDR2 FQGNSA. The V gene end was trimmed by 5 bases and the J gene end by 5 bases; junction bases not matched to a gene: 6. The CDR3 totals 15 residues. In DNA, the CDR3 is TGTGCCAGCAGCGGACAGGGGGCGTTGTTAGATACGCAGTATTTT. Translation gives CASSGQGALLDTQYF.

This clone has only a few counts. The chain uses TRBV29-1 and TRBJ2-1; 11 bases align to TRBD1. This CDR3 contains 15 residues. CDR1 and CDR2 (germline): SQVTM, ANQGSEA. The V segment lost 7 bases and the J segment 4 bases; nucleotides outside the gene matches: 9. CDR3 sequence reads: CSAWGGTGGYNEQFF. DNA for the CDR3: TGCAGCGCATGGGGCGGGACAGGGGGTTACAATGAGCAGTTCTTC.

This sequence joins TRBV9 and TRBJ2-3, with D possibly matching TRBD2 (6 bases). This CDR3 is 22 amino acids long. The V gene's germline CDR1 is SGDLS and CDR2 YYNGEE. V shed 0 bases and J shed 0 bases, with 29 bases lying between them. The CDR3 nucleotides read TGTGCCAGCAGCGTAGACCCGGGGAACGGTTGGGACGTCCGGGGGAGCACAGATACGCAGTATTTT. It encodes CASSVDPGNGWDVRGSTDTQYF.

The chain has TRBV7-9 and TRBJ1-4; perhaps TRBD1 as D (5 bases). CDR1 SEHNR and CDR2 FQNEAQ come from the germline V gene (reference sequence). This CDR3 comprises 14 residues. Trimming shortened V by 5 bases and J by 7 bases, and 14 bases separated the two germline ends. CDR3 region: CASSHGAQSEKLFF. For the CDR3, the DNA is TGTGCCAGCAGCCATGGGGCCCAGAGTGAAAAACTGTTTTTT.

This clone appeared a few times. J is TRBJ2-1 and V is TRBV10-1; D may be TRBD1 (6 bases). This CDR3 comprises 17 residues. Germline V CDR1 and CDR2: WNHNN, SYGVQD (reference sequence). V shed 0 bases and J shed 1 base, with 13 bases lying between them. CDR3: CASSESGKGQSYNEQFF. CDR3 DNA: TGCGCCAGCAGTGAGTCTGGGAAGGGACAATCCTACAATGAGCAGTTCTTC.

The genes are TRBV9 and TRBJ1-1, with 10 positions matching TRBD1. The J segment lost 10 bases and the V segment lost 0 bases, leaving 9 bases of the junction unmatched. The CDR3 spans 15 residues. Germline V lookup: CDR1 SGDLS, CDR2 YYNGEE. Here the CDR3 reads CASSVEVTGGPRAFF. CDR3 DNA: TGTGCCAGCAGCGTAGAAGTGACAGGGGGCCCTCGAGCTTTCTTT.

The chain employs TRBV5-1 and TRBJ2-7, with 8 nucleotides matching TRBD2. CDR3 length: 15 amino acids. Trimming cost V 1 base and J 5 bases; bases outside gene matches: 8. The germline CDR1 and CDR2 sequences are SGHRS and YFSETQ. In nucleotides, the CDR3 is TGCGCCAGCAGCTTGTTGGGCGGGGGGTTGGACGAGCAGTACTTC. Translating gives CASSLLGGGLDEQYF.

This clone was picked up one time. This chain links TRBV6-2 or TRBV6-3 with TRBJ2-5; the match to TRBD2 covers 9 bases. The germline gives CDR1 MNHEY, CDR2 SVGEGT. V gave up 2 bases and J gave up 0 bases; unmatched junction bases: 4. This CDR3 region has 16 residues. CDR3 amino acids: CASSYTSGLYQETQYF. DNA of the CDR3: TGTGCCAGCAGTTACACTAGCGGGCTGTACCAAGAGACCCAGTACTTC.

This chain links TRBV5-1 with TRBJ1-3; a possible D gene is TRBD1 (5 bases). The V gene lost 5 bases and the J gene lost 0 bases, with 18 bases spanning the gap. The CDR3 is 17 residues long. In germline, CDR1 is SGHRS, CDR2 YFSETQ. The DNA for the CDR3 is TGCGCCAGCAGTCCCGGGGGTGGGCCCCCCTCTGGAAACACCATATATTTT. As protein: CASSPGGGPPSGNTIYF.

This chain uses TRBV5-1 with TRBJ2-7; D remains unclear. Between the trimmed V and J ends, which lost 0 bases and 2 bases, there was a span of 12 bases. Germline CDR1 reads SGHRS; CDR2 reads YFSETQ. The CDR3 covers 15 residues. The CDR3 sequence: CASSLDLHPTYEQYF. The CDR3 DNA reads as TGCGCCAGCAGCTTGGACCTCCATCCTACCTACGAGCAGTACTTC.

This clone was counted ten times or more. The CDR3 loop reads CATSDPSAGSTDTQYF. CDR3 nucleotides: TGTGCCACCAGTGATCCCTCAGCGGGAAGCACAGATACGCAGTATTTT. The chain has TRBV24-1 and TRBJ2-3; 7 nucleotides match TRBD2. Looked up from germline, CDR1 is KGHDR and CDR2 is SFDVKD. Unmatched junction bases numbered 5, after V lost 3 bases and J lost 0 bases. The CDR3 is 16 amino acids.

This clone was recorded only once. CDR3 DNA sequence: TGTGCCAGCAGCTTAGTCATAAGAGGCACAGATACGCAGTATTTT. It codes for CASSLVIRGTDTQYF. The chain carries TRBV13 and TRBJ2-3; D unclear. CDR1 is PRHDT and CDR2 is FYEKMQ in the germline V gene (reference sequence). The germline V and J ends were trimmed by 1 base and 1 base, with 9 bases remaining between them. The CDR3 contains 15 residues.

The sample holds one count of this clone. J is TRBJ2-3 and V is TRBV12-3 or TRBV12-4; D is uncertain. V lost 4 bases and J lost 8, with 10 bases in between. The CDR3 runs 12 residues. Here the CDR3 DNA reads TGTGCCAGCAGTTCTCAGGCAGGTACGCAGTATTTT. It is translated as CASSSQAGTQYF.

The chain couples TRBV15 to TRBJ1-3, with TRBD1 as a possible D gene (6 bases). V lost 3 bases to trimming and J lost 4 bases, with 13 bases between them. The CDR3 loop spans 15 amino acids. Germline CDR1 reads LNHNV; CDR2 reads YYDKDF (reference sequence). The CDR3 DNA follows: TGTGCCACCAGCAGCCCGACAGGCATCGGAAACACCATATATTTT. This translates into CATSSPTGIGNTIYF.

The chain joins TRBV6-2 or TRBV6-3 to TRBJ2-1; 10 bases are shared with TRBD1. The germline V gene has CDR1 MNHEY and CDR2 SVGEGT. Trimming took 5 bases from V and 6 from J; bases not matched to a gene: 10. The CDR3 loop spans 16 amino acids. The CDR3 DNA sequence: TGTGCCAGCAGTAAAACCCGGGACAGGGGACTCAATGAGCAGTTCTTC. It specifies CASSKTRDRGLNEQFF.

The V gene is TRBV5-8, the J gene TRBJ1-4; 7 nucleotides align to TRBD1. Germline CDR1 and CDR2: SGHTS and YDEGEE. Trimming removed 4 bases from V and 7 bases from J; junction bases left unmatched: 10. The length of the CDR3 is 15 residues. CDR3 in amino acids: CASSPAQTGSEKLFF. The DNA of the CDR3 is TGTGCCAGCAGCCCGGCACAGACAGGGAGTGAAAAACTGTTTTTT.

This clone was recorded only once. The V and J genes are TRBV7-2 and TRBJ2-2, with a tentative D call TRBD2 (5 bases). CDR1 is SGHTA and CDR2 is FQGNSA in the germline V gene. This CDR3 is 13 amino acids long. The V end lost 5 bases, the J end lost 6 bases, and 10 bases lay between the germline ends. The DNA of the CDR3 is TGTGCCAGCAGCCTAGACTACGCCGGGGAGCTGTTTTTT. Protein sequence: CASSLDYAGELFF.

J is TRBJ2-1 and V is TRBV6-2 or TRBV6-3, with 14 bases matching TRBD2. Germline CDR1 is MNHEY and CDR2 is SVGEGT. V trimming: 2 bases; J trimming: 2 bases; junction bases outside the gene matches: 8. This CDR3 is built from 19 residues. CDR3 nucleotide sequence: TGTGCCAGCAGTTACCGGAGACTAGCGGGAGGGATCCCCTACAATGAGCAGTTCTTC. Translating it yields CASSYRRLAGGIPYNEQFF.

The CDR3 here is CASSRLDTPYEQYF. The CDR3 bases are TGTGCCAGCTCACGACTGGACACCCCCTACGAGCAGTACTTC. The chain uses TRBV18 and TRBJ2-7, with D maybe TRBD1 (5 bases). CDR1 and CDR2 (germline): KGHSH, LQKENI. This CDR3 is 14 amino acids long. V lost 4 bases and J lost 2, with 12 bases in between. The whole variable domain, filled in from reference TRBV18 and TRBJ2-7, reads NAGVMQNPRHLVRRRGQEARLRCSPMKGHSHVYWYRQLPEEGLKFMVYLQKENIIDESGMPKERFSAEFPKEGPSILRIQQVVRGDSAAYFCASSRLDTPYEQYFGPGTRLTVT.

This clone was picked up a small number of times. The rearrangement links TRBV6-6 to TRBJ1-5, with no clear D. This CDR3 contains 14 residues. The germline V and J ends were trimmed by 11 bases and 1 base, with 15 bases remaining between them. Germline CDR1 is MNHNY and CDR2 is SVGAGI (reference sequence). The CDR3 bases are TGTGCCTCCCTAGGAGGACGGAGCAATCAGCCCCAGCATTTT. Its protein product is CASLGGRSNQPQHF.

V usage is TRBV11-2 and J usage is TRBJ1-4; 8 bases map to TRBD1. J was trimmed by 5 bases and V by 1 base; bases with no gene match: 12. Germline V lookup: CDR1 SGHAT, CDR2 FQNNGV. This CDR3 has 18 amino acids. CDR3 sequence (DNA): TGTGCCAGCAGCTTAGCCCCGACGGGACAGGCCCAAAATGAAAAACTGTTTTTT. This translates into CASSLAPTGQAQNEKLFF. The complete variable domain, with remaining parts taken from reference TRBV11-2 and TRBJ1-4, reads EAGVAQSPRYKIIEKRQSVAFWCNPISGHATLYWYQQILGQGPKLLIQFQNNGVVDDSQLPKDRFSAERLKGVDSTLKIQPAKLEDSAVYLCASSLAPTGQAQNEKLFFGSGTQLSVL.

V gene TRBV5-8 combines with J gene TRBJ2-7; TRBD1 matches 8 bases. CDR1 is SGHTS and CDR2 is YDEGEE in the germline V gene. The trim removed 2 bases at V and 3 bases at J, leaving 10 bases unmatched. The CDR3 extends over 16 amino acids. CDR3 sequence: CASSFGWDRLNYEQYF. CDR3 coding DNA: TGTGCCAGCAGCTTCGGCTGGGACAGGCTAAACTACGAGCAGTACTTC.

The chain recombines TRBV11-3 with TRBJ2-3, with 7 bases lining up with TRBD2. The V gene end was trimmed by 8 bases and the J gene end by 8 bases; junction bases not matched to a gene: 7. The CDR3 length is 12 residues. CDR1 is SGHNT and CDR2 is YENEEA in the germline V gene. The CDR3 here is CASSLGGGTQYF. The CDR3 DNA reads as TGTGCCAGCTCCCTGGGCGGGGGTACGCAGTATTTT.

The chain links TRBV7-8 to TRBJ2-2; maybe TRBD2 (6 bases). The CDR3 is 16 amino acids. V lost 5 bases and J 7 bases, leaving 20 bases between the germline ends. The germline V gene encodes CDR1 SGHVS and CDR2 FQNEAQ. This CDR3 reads CASSPYLTGDDGELFF. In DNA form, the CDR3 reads TGTGCCAGCAGCCCATACCTCACGGGGGATGACGGGGAGCTGTTTTTT.